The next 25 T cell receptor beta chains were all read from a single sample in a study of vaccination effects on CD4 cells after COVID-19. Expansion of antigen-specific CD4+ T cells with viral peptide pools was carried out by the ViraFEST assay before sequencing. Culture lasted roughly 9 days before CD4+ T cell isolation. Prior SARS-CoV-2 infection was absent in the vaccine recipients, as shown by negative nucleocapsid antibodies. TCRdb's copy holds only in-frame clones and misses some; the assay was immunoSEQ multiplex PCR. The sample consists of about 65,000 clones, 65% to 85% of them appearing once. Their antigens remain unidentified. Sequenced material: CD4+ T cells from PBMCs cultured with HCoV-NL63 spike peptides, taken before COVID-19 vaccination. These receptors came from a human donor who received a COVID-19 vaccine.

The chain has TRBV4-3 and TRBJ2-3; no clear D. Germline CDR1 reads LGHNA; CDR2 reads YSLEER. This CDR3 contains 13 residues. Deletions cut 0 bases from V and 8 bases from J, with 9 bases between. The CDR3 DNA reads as TGCGCCAGCAGCCAAGACGCCAGCCTTACGCAGTATTTT. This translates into CASSQDASLTQYF.

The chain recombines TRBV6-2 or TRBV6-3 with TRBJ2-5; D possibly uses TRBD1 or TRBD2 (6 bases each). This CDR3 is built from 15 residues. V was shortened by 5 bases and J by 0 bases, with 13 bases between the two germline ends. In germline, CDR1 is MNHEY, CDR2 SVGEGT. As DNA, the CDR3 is TGTGCCAGCAGTACATGGGGGGCCAACCAAGAGACCCAGTACTTC. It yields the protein CASSTWGANQETQYF.

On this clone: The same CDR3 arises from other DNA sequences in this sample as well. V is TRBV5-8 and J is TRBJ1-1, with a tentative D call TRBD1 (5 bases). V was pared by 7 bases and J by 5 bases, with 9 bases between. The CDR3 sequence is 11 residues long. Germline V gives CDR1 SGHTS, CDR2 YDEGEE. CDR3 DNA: TGTGCCAGCCCGGGGGGGACTGAAGCTTTCTTT. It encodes CASPGGTEAFF.

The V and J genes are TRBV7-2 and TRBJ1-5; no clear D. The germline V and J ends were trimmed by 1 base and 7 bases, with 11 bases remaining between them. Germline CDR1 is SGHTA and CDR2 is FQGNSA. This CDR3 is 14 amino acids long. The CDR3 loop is CASSLDSGGQPQHF. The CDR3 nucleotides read TGTGCCAGCAGCTTAGATTCGGGTGGACAGCCCCAGCATTTT.

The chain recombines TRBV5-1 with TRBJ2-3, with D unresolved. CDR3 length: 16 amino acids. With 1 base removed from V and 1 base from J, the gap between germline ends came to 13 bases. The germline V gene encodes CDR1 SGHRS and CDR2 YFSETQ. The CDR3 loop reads CASSLSPHGGTDTQYF. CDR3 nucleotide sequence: TGCGCCAGCAGCTTGTCCCCACATGGGGGCACAGATACGCAGTATTTT.

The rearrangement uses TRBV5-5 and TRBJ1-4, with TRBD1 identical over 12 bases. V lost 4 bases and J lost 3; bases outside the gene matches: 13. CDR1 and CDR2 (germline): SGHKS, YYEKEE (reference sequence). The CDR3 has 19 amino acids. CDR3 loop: CASSHRQRDRGLSNEKLFF. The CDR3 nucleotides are TGTGCCAGCAGCCACCGACAACGGGACAGGGGGCTATCTAATGAAAAACTGTTTTTT.

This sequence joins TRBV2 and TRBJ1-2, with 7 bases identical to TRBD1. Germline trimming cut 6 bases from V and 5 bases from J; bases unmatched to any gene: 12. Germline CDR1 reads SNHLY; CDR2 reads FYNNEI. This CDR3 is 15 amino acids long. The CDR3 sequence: CASSPTGTPRYGYTF. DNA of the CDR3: TGTGCCAGCAGCCCGACAGGGACCCCCCGATATGGCTACACCTTC.

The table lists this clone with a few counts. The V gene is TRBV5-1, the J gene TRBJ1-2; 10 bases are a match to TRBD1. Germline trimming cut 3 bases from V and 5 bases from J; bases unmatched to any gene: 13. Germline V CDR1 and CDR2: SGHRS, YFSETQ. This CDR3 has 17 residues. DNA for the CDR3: TGCGCCAGCAGCTGGACAGGGACAGGGGTAATCCCATATGGCTACACCTTC. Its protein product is CASSWTGTGVIPYGYTF.

CDR3 in DNA: TGTGCCAGCAGCTTATACCCAGGGATCTATGGCTACACCTTC. Translating it yields CASSLYPGIYGYTF. The chain couples TRBV7-2 to TRBJ1-2; D perhaps matches TRBD1 (5 bases). The CDR3 extends over 14 amino acids. Per germline, CDR1 SGHTA and CDR2 FQGNSA. Trimming took 2 bases from V and 4 from J, leaving 11 bases between them.

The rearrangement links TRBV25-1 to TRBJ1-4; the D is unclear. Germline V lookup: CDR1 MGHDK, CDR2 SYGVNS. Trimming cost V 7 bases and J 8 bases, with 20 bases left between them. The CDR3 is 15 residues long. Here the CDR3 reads CASTPGGAADEKLFF. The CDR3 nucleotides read TGTGCCAGCACTCCGGGAGGAGCCGCGGACGAAAAACTGTTTTTT.

The CDR3 nucleotides are TGTGCCACCAGTGATCCGGGACTAGCCAAAAACATTCAGTACTTC. Translated, it gives CATSDPGLAKNIQYF. V and J are TRBV24-1 and TRBJ2-4, with a possible D match to TRBD2 (6 bases). Germline V gene data show CDR1 as KGHDR and CDR2 as SFDVKD. V lost 3 bases to trimming and J lost 0 bases, with 8 bases between them. The CDR3 is made up of 15 amino acids.

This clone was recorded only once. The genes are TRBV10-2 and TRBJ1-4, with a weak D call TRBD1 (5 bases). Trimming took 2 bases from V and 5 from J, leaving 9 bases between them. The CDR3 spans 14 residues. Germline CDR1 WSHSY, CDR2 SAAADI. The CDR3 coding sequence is TGCGCCAGCAGTGAGAGGGGAGCGAATGAAAAACTGTTTTTT. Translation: CASSERGANEKLFF.

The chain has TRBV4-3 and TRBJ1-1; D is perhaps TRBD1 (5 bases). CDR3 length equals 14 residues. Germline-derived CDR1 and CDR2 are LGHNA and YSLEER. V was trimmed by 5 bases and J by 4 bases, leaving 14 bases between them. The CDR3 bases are TGCGCCAGCAGCTTAGTCCCGGGGACCACTGAAGCTTTCTTT. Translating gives CASSLVPGTTEAFF.

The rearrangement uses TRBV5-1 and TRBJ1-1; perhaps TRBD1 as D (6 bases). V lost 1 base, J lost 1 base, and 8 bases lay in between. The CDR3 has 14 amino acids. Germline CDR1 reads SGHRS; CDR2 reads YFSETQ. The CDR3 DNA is TGCGCCAGCAGCTTGAACAGGGCGAACACTGAAGCTTTCTTT. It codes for CASSLNRANTEAFF.

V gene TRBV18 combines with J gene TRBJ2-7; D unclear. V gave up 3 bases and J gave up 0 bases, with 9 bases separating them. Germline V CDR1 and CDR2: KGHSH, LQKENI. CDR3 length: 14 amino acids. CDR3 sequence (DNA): TGTGCCAGCTCACCTAGTCAGAGCTCCTACGAGCAGTACGTC. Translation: CASSPSQSSYEQYV.

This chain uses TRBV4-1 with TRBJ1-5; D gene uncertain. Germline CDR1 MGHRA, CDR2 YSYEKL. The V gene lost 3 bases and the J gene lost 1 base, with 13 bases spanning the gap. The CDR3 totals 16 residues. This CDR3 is CASSQRVGVSNQPQHF. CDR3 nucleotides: TGCGCCAGCAGCCAGAGGGTTGGGGTGAGCAATCAGCCCCAGCATTTT.

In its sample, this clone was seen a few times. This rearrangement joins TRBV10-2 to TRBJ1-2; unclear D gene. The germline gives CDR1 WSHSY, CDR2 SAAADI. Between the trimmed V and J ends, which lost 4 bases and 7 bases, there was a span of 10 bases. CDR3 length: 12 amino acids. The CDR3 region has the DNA TGCGCCAGCAGTGTTGGGGAAGGTGGCTACACCTTC. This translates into CASSVGEGGYTF.

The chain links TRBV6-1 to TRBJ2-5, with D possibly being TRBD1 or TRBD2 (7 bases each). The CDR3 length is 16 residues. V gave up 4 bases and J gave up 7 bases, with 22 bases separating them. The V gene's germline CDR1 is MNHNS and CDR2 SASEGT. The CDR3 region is CASSVPGQLPGGTQYF. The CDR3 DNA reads TGTGCCAGCAGTGTCCCGGGACAGCTACCGGGAGGGACCCAGTACTTC.

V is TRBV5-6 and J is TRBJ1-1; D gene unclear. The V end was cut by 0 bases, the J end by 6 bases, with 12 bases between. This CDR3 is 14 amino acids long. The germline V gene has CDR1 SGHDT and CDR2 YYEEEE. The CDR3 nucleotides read TGTGCCAGCAGCTTGGAGAGAGGGAGGGCTGAAGCTTTCTTT. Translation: CASSLERGRAEAFF.

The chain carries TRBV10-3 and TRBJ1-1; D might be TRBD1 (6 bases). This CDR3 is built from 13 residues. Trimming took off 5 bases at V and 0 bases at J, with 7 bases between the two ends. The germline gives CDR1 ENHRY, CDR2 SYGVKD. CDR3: CAISRDMNTEAFF. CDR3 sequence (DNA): TGTGCCATCAGTAGGGACATGAACACTGAAGCTTTCTTT.

For the CDR3, the DNA is TGCGCCAGCAGCTTGGGTTCCCAGTTAGAGACCCAGTACTTC. Residues: CASSLGSQLETQYF. The rearrangement links TRBV5-1 to TRBJ2-5; the D is unclear. The CDR3 runs to 14 residues. Germline V gene data show CDR1 as SGHRS and CDR2 as YFSETQ. V was pared by 0 bases and J by 4 bases, with 10 bases between.

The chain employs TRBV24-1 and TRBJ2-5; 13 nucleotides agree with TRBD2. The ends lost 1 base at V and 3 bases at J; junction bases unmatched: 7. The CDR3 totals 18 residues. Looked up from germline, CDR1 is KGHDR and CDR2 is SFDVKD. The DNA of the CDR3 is TGTGCCACCAGTGATTTCAAGACTAGCGGGGGGTATAAAGAGACCCAGTACTTC. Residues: CATSDFKTSGGYKETQYF.

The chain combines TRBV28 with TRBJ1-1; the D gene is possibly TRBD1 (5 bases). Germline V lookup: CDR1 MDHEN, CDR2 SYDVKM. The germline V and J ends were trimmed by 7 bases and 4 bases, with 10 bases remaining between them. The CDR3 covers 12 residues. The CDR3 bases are TGTGCCAGCAATTCAGGGATCACTGAAGCTTTCTTT. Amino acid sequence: CASNSGITEAFF.

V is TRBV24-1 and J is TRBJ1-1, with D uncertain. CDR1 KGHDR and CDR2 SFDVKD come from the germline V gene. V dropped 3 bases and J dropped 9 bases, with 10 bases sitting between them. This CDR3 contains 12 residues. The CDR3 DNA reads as TGTGCCACCAGTGATGAAAGTTCCAAAGCTTTCTTT. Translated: CATSDESSKAFF.

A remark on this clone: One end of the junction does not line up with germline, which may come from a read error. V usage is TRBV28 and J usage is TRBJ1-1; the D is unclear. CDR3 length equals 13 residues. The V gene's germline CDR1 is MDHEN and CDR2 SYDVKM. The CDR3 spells CASSFILNTEAFF. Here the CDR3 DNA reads TGTGCCAGCAGTTTCATCTTGAACACCGAAGCTTTCTTT.